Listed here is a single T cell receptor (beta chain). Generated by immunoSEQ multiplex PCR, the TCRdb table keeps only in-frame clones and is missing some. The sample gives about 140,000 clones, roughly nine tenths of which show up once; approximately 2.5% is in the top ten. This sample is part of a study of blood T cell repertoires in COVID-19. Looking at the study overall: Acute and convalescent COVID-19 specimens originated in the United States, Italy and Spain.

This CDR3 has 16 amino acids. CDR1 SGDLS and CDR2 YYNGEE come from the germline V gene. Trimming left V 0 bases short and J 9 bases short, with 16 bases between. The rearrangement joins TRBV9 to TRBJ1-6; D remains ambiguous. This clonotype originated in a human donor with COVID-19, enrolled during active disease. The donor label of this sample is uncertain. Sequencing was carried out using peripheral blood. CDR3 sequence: CASSVGGIAFGSPLHF. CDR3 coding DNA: TGTGCCAGCAGCGTAGGAGGAATCGCGTTCGGTTCACCCCTCCACTTT.